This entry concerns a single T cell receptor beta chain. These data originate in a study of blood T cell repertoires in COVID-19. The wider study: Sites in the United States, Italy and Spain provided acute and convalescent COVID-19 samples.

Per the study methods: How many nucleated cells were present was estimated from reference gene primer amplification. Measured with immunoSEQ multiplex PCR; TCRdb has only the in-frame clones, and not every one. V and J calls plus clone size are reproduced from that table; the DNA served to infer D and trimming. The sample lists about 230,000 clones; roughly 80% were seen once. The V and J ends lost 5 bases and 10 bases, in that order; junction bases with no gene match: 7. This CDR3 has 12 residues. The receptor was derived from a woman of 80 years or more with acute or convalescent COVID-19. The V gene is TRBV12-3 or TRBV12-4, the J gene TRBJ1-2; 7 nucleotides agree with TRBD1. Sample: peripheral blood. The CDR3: CASSPGQTHYTF. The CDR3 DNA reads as TGTGCCAGCAGTCCGGGACAGACCCACTACACCTTC.